This T cell receptor (beta chain) was profiled in a study of blood T cell repertoires in COVID-19. About the research overall: Researchers got acute and convalescent COVID-19 samples from the United States, Italy and Spain. PBMCs, B-cell-depleted T cells, or T cells were the source of the cDNA or gDNA that made up the material.

The CDR3 is made up of 12 amino acids. Trimming removed 5 bases from V and 8 bases from J; junction bases left unmatched: 5. The germline V gene has CDR1 MNHEY and CDR2 SVGAGI. This clone was recorded a few times. Authors' processing steps: The authors estimated nucleated cell counts from reference gene primer amplification. Clones were sequenced by immunoSEQ multiplex PCR, and TCRdb holds only the in-frame ones, with some missing. Clone size and V and J calls were adopted from that table, with D and trimming inferred from the DNA. The data hold about 80,000 clones, with 78% observed a single time. V and J are TRBV6-5 and TRBJ1-1, with 7 bases aligning to TRBD1. This clonotype originated in a human donor in a cohort sampled during active COVID-19. The specimen was peripheral blood. The CDR3 bases are TGTGCCAGCAGTATCCGGGACAGCGAAGCTTTCTTT. It yields the protein CASSIRDSEAFF.